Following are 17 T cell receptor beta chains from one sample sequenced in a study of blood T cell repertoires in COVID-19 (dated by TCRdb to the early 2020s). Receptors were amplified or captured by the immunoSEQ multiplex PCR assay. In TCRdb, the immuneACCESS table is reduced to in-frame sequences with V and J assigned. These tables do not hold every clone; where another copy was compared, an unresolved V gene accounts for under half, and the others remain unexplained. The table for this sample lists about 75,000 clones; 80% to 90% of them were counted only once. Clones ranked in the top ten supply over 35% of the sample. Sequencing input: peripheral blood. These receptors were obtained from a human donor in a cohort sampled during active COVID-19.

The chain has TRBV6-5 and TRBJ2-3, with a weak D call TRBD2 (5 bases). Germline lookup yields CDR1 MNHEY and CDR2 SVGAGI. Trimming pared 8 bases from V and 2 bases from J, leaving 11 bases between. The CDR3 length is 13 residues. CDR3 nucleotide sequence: TGTGCCAGCGGGCGGGCCGCCACAGATACGCAGTATTTT. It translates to CASGRAATDTQYF.

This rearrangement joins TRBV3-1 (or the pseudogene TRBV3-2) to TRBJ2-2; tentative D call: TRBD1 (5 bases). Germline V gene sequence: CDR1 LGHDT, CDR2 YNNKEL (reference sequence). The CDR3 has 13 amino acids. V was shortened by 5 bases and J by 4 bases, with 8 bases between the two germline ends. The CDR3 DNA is TGTGCCAGCAGCGACAGAGGCACCGGGGAGCTGTTTTTT. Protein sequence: CASSDRGTGELFF.

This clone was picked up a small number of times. CDR3 amino acids: CASSQVLGGVKAKNIQYF. Here the CDR3 DNA reads TGTGCCAGCAGCCAAGTTTTGGGGGGGGTGAAGGCCAAAAACATTCAGTACTTC. The V and J genes are TRBV14 and TRBJ2-4; 7 bases agree with TRBD2. V was pared by 1 base and J by 1 base, with 10 bases of the junction left unmatched. The length of the CDR3 is 18 residues. The germline CDR1 and CDR2 sequences are SGHDN and FVKESK.

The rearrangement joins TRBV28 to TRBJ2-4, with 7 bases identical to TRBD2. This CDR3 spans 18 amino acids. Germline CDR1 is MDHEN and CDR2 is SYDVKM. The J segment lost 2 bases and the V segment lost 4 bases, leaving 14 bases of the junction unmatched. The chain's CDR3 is CASSSPGLSFGSKNIQYF. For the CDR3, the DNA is TGTGCCAGCAGTTCACCGGGACTATCGTTCGGGTCCAAAAACATTCAGTACTTC. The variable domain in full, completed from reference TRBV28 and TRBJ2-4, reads DVKVTQSSRYLVKRTGEKVFLECVQDMDHENMFWYRQDPGLGLRLIYFSYDVKMKEKGDIPEGYSVSREKKERFSLILESASTNQTSMYLCASSSPGLSFGSKNIQYFGAGTRLSVL.

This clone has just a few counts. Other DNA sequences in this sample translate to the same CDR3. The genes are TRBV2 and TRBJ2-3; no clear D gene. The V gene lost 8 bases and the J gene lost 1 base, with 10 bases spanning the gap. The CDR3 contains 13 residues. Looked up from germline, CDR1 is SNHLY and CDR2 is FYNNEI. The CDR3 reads CASVASGTDTQYF. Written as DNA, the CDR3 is TGTGCCAGCGTGGCTTCCGGCACAGATACGCAGTATTTT.

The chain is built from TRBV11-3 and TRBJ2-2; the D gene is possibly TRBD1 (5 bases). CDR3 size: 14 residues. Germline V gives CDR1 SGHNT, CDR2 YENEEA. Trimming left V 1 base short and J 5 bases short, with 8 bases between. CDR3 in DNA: TGTGCCAGCAGCTTAGGCAGGGCTACCGGGGAGCTGTTTTTT. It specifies CASSLGRATGELFF.

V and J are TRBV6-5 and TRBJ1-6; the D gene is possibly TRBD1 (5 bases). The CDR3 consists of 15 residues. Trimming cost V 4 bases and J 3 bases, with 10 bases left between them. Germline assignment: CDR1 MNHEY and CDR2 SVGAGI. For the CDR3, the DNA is TGTGCCAGCAGTTTCCGGACAAGCTATAATTCACCCCTCCACTTT. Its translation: CASSFRTSYNSPLHF.

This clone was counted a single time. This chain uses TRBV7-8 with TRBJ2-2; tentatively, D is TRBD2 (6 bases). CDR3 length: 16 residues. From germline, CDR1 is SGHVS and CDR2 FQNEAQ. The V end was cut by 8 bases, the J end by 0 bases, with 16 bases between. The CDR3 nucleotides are TGTGCCAGCCGCCGGTTGGGGAGGCCGAACACCGGGGAGCTGTTTTTT. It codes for CASRRLGRPNTGELFF.

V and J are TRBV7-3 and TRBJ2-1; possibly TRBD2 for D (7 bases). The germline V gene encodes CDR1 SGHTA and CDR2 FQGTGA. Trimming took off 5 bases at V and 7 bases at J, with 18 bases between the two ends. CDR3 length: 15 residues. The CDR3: CASSTEGGFTNEQFF. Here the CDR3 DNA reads TGTGCCAGCAGCACCGAGGGGGGGTTTACGAATGAGCAGTTCTTC.

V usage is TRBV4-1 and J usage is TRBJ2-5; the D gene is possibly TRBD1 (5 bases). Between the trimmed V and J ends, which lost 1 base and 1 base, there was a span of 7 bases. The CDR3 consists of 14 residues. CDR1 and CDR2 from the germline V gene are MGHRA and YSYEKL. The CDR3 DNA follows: TGCGCCAGCAGCCAAGCGCAGGGCCAAGAGACCCAGTACTTC. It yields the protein CASSQAQGQETQYF.

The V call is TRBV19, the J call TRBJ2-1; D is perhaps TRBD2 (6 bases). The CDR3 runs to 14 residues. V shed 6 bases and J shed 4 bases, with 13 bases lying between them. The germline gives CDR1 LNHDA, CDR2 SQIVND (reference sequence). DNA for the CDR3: TGTGCCAGTAGCGCGGAGCTAGCGTACAATGAGCAGTTCTTC. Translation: CASSAELAYNEQFF.

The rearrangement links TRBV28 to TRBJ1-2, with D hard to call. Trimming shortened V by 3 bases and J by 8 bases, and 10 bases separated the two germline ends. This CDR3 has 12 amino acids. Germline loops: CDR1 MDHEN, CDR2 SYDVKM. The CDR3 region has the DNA TGTGCCAGCAGTTTGGGTGCGAGGGGCTACACCTTC. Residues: CASSLGARGYTF.

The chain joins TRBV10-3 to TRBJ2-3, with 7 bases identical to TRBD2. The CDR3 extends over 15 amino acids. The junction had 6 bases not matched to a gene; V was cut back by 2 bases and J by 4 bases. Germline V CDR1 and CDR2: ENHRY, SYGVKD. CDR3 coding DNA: TGTGCCATCAGTGAGGCGGGAGTAGGGTCAGATACGCAGTATTTT. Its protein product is CAISEAGVGSDTQYF.

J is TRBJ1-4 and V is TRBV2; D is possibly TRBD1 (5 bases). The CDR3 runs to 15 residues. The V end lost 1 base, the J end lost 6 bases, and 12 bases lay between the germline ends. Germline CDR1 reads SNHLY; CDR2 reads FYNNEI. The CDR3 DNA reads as TGTGCCAGCAGTGAAGAGGGGTGGGGTGATGAAAAACTGTTTTTT. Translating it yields CASSEEGWGDEKLFF.

This CDR3 reads CASSPLAGGHNEQFF. In DNA, the CDR3 is TGTGCCAGCAGCCCTTTAGCGGGAGGGCACAATGAGCAGTTCTTC. The V and J genes are TRBV11-3 and TRBJ2-1; 11 bases map to TRBD2. V was pared by 5 bases and J by 5 bases, with 5 bases of the junction left unmatched. Germline V CDR1 and CDR2: SGHNT, YENEEA. The CDR3 covers 15 residues.

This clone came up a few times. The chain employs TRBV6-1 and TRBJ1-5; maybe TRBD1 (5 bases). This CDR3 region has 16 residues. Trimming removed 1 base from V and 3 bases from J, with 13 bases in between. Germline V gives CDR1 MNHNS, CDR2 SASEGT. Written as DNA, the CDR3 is TGTGCCAGCAGTGAAGGCAGGGATCCCTACAATCAGCCCCAGCATTTT. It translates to CASSEGRDPYNQPQHF.

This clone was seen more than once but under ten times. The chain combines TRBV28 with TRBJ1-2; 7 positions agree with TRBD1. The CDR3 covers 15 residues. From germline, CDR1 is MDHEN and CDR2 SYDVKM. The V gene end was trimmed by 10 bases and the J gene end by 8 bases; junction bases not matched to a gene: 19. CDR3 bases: TGTGCCACCAAGGTTGAGGGGGCGGTGTCTGGAGGCTACACCTTC. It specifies CATKVEGAVSGGYTF.